Below, 27 T cell receptor beta chains from the same sample are listed, as sequenced in a study of T cells in localized non-small cell lung cancer. Some clones are missing from TCRdb's copy, which holds only in-frame ones; the method was immunoSEQ multiplex PCR. Of some 66,000 clones in the sample, roughly 81% are singletons; the top ten hold roughly 12%. Sample: peripheral blood, taken before any cancer treatment. These receptors all come from a female donor at least 60 years old with stage I lung adenocarcinoma.

The rearrangement joins TRBV5-1 to TRBJ2-1, with 9 positions matching TRBD2. Germline-derived CDR1 and CDR2 are SGHRS and YFSETQ. J lost 5 bases, V lost 1 base, and 7 bases had no gene match. CDR3 length: 16 amino acids. This chain's CDR3 is CASSLFGAGGNNEQFF. CDR3 nucleotides: TGCGCCAGCAGCTTGTTTGGAGCGGGAGGAAACAATGAGCAGTTCTTC.

The chain carries TRBV6-1 and TRBJ1-2; no reliable D call. Trimming removed 4 bases at V and 7 bases at J, with 16 bases between. The CDR3 loop spans 14 amino acids. Per germline, CDR1 MNHNS and CDR2 SASEGT. The chain's CDR3 is CASSGVRDFGGYTF. The CDR3 bases are TGTGCCAGCAGTGGGGTGCGGGATTTTGGTGGCTACACCTTC.

A few counts support this clone. The gene calls are TRBV4-1 and TRBJ1-2, with unresolved D. Trimming stripped 4 bases from V and 8 bases from J, with 14 bases between. The CDR3 is made up of 13 amino acids. The germline gives CDR1 MGHRA, CDR2 YSYEKL. The CDR3, as DNA: TGCGCCAGCAGCCCGGACGGGCAGCGCGGCTACACCTTC. Translated, it gives CASSPDGQRGYTF.

This clone was observed a single time. CDR3 in amino acids: CATSGTEETQYF. The CDR3 coding sequence is TGTGCCACCTCGGGGACAGAAGAGACCCAGTACTTC. The chain employs TRBV21-1 and TRBJ2-5; the D call of TRBD1 is as the table states it, not checked on the DNA. TRBV21-1 represents a pseudogene. The CDR3 is 12 residues long.

The V and J genes are TRBV6-1 and TRBJ2-7; TRBD1 matches at 10 bases. The CDR3 has 15 amino acids. V dropped 7 bases and J dropped 5; count of bases not matched to a gene: 11. Germline V gene sequence: CDR1 MNHNS, CDR2 SASEGT. CDR3 protein: CASTATGGSPNEQYF. The CDR3 DNA reads TGTGCCAGCACCGCGACAGGGGGCTCCCCTAACGAGCAGTACTTC.

This sequence joins TRBV6-1 and TRBJ2-1; a possible D gene is TRBD2 (6 bases). Trimming took 1 base from V and 4 from J, leaving 8 bases between them. This CDR3 comprises 14 residues. The germline V gene has CDR1 MNHNS and CDR2 SASEGT. In DNA form, the CDR3 reads TGTGCCAGCAGTGAAGGACTAGGTTACAATGAGCAGTTCTTC. The encoded protein is CASSEGLGYNEQFF.

The sample holds a few counts of this clone. The gene calls are TRBV7-6 and TRBJ1-5; TRBD1 is a possible D gene (5 bases). The CDR3 is 14 residues long. The V and J ends lost 5 bases and 6 bases respectively, with 14 bases between them. CDR1 SGHVS and CDR2 FNYEAQ come from the germline V gene. The CDR3 bases are TGTGCCAGCAGCCCGGGGGGTCGGGGTCAGCCCCAGCATTTT. Its protein is CASSPGGRGQPQHF.

The chain combines TRBV4-1 with TRBJ1-2; D not certain. The CDR3 loop spans 16 amino acids. V was trimmed by 3 bases and J by 2 bases, leaving 16 bases between them. Germline CDR1 MGHRA, CDR2 YSYEKL. CDR3 in amino acids: CASSQTRQWANYGYTF. CDR3 bases: TGCGCCAGCAGCCAGACTCGGCAGTGGGCGAACTATGGCTACACCTTC.

This clone turned up a few times. The rearrangement uses TRBV7-9 and TRBJ2-5, with 8 bases identical to TRBD2. Germline CDR1 is SEHNR and CDR2 is FQNEAQ (reference sequence). With 5 bases clipped from V and 2 bases from J, the junction kept 4 bases outside the gene matches. This CDR3 is built from 14 residues. The chain's CDR3 is CASSRGGLQETQYF. As DNA, the CDR3 is TGTGCCAGCAGCCGCGGGGGGTTACAAGAGACCCAGTACTTC.

By share of the sample, this clone is medium-sized. The chain carries TRBV19 and TRBJ1-2; D call uncertain. Per the germline V gene, CDR1 is LNHDA and CDR2 is SQIVND (reference sequence). Between the trimmed V and J ends, which lost 4 bases and 4 bases, there was a span of 7 bases. The CDR3 runs 12 residues. CDR3 DNA: TGTGCCAGTAGTACCAATTCCTATGGCTACACCTTC. This gives the protein CASSTNSYGYTF.

The chain uses TRBV4-2 and TRBJ1-5; D uncertain. Trimming took off 0 bases at V and 7 bases at J, with 16 bases between the two ends. Germline CDR1 is LGHNA and CDR2 is YNFKEQ. The CDR3 is 16 residues long. CDR3: CASSQDAASVKQPQHF. CDR3 DNA sequence: TGTGCCAGCAGCCAAGATGCGGCCTCAGTAAAACAGCCCCAGCATTTT.

This clone was seen only a few times. CDR3 nucleotide sequence: TGTGCCAGCTCGCACGACCCGTCGAAAGAGACCCAGTACTTC. This gives the protein CASSHDPSKETQYF. This chain connects TRBV18 to TRBJ2-5, with unresolved D. V was pared by 6 bases and J by 3 bases, with 14 bases between. The CDR3 covers 14 residues. Germline loops: CDR1 KGHSH, CDR2 LQKENI.

This chain links TRBV5-6 with TRBJ2-7, with 8 bases aligning to TRBD1. Germline trimming cut 2 bases from V and 4 bases from J; bases unmatched to any gene: 2. Germline V CDR1 and CDR2: SGHDT, YYEEEE. The CDR3 is 13 residues long. CDR3 bases: TGTGCCAGCAGCTTAAACAGGGGGTACGAGCAGTACTTC. This sequence encodes CASSLNRGYEQYF.

This chain uses TRBV6-5 with TRBJ1-2, with D hard to call. Trimming took off 0 bases at V and 8 bases at J, with 19 bases between the two ends. In germline, CDR1 is MNHEY, CDR2 SVGAGI. The CDR3 sequence is 16 residues long. The CDR3 coding sequence is TGTGCCAGCAGTTACTCCCCGGAGGCTGCCCGCTGGGGCTACACCTTC. Its translation is CASSYSPEAARWGYTF.

The J gene is TRBJ1-2, the V gene TRBV30; D remains unclear. The CDR3 length is 13 residues. Germline lookup yields CDR1 GTSNPN and CDR2 SVGIG (reference sequence). V was cut by 0 bases and J by 5 bases, with 10 bases left in between. This CDR3 is CAWSVERRYGYTF. DNA for the CDR3: TGTGCCTGGAGTGTAGAACGGAGATATGGCTACACCTTC.

V gene TRBV6-6 combines with J gene TRBJ2-1, with 9 bases lining up with TRBD1. CDR3 length: 15 amino acids. V lost 7 bases to trimming and J lost 4 bases; unmatched junction nucleotides: 8. CDR1 is MNHNY and CDR2 is SVGAGI in the germline V gene (reference sequence). CDR3 sequence (DNA): TGTGCCAGCACCTCCGGGACAGGGCCATACAATGAGCAGTTCTTC. Protein product: CASTSGTGPYNEQFF.

This chain connects TRBV7-3 to TRBJ2-1; 8 bases match TRBD2. Germline CDR1 is SGHTA and CDR2 is FQGTGA. The CDR3 contains 15 residues. Trimming took 4 bases from V and 6 from J; bases not matched to a gene: 8. The CDR3 sequence is CASSSPPSGFNEQFF. The DNA of the CDR3 is TGTGCCAGCAGCTCCCCCCCTAGCGGGTTCAATGAGCAGTTCTTC.

This chain uses TRBV6-5 with TRBJ2-7; D unresolved. V gave up 7 bases and J gave up 5 bases, with 15 bases separating them. Germline V gene lookup returns CDR1 MNHEY and CDR2 SVGAGI. CDR3 length: 13 amino acids. DNA of the CDR3: TGTGCCAGCACCCGTGGTTGGACCGACGAGCAGTACTTC. This gives the protein CASTRGWTDEQYF.

This chain uses TRBV6-5 with TRBJ1-2, with a possible D match to TRBD1 (5 bases). The germline V and J ends were trimmed by 0 bases and 3 bases, with 8 bases remaining between them. CDR1 is MNHEY and CDR2 is SVGAGI in the germline V gene. The CDR3 totals 14 residues. The CDR3 DNA reads as TGTGCCAGCAGTTACTCAGGCAGGGACTATGGCTACACCTTC. This sequence encodes CASSYSGRDYGYTF.

This clone was recorded a few times. The gene calls are TRBV21-1 and TRBJ1-5; the table's D call, TRBD1, has no DNA check behind it. TRBV21-1 is a listed pseudogene. CDR3 length: 14 amino acids. This chain's CDR3 is CASLKSGKYQPQHF. The CDR3 DNA reads as TGTGCCAGCTTAAAGTCAGGGAAGTATCAGCCCCAGCATTTT.

The rearrangement links TRBV11-1 to TRBJ2-7; TRBD1 matches at 10 bases. The ends lost 6 bases at V and 0 bases at J; junction bases unmatched: 5. The CDR3 sequence is 15 residues long. Germline V gene sequence: CDR1 SGHAT, CDR2 FQDESV (reference sequence). The CDR3 region is CASRRQGASSYEQYF. The CDR3, as DNA: TGTGCCAGCAGACGACAGGGGGCGAGCTCCTACGAGCAGTACTTC.

V is TRBV5-1 and J is TRBJ2-2, with a tentative D call TRBD1 (6 bases). Germline assignment: CDR1 SGHRS and CDR2 YFSETQ. This CDR3 is 15 amino acids long. Deletions cut 1 base from V and 2 bases from J, with 9 bases between. CDR3: CASSLWGTNTGELFF. The CDR3 bases are TGCGCCAGCAGCTTGTGGGGGACAAACACCGGGGAGCTGTTTTTT.

Only one count was recorded for this clone. The chain recombines TRBV19 with TRBJ2-6; no reliable D call. Germline V lookup: CDR1 LNHDA, CDR2 SQIVND (reference sequence). V lost 4 bases to trimming and J lost 0 bases, with 10 bases between them. The CDR3 is 16 residues long. CDR3 amino acids: CASSRLSSSGANVLTF. The CDR3 region has the DNA TGTGCCAGTAGTAGGCTAAGCAGCTCTGGGGCCAACGTCCTGACTTTC.

This sequence joins TRBV7-6 and TRBJ2-4; D is perhaps TRBD1 or TRBD2 (5 bases each). V dropped 1 base and J dropped 4 bases, with 5 bases sitting between them. Germline V CDR1 and CDR2: SGHVS, FNYEAQ. CDR3 length equals 13 residues. The CDR3 DNA reads as TGTGCCAGCAGCTTAGGGGGGAAAAACATTCAGTACTTC. The encoded protein is CASSLGGKNIQYF.

This clone has only one observation. This chain uses TRBV27 with TRBJ1-2; the match to TRBD1 covers 8 bases. V dropped 6 bases and J dropped 8; count of bases not matched to a gene: 11. CDR1 and CDR2 from the germline V gene are MNHEY and SMNVEV (reference sequence). This CDR3 comprises 14 residues. The CDR3 reads CASRITGGLTGYTF. CDR3 DNA: TGTGCCAGCAGGATCACAGGGGGATTGACCGGCTACACCTTC.

By share, this clone counts as medium-sized. This chain connects TRBV25-1 to TRBJ2-7, with no clear D. The V end lost 1 base, the J end lost 5 bases, and 3 bases lay between the germline ends. The CDR3 totals 11 residues. CDR1 and CDR2 (germline): MGHDK, SYGVNS. The CDR3: CASSEFNEQYF. In DNA, the CDR3 is TGTGCCAGCAGTGAATTTAACGAGCAGTACTTC.

The gene calls are TRBV5-1 and TRBJ1-6; D unresolved. Per germline, CDR1 SGHRS and CDR2 YFSETQ. The CDR3 runs to 15 residues. The V end was cut by 1 base, the J end by 6 bases, with 11 bases between. The CDR3: CASSLSVGSNSPLHF. CDR3 coding DNA: TGCGCCAGCAGCTTGTCTGTTGGGTCTAATTCACCCCTCCACTTT. Full variable domain (remainder filled in from reference TRBV5-1 and TRBJ1-6): KAGVTQTPRYLIKTRGQQVTLSCSPISGHRSVSWYQQTPGQGLQFLFEYFSETQRNKGNFPGRFSGRQFSNSRSEMNVSTLELGDSALYLCASSLSVGSNSPLHFGNGTRLTVT.